This is a list of T cell receptor beta chains from one sample in a study of OX40 agonist ivuxolimab in advanced cancers. TCRdb's table, derived via immunoSEQ multiplex PCR, lists solely in-frame clones and lacks some. This table has 150,000 to 190,000 clones, 85% to 95% appearing once. Material: CD4+ or CD8+ T cells sorted from blood, obtained in a trial of the OX40 agonist ivuxolimab. The receptors shown here come from an adult with an advanced solid tumor such as melanoma, head and neck, liver or kidney cancer. Both conserved end residues are part of each CDR3. Fields, in order: CDR3 length, clone size, V gene, CDR3 protein. Where a row states a size, it is once, few, many or the class of an expanded clone; other rows omit it.

>14|-|TRBV29-1
CSGGGGGAPYEQYF
>16|-|TRBV7-3
CASSPSSGRWGNEQFF
>15|-|TRBV9
CASSAGRDGVYEQYF
>14|-|TRBV7-2
CASSSRDRGYGYTF
>13|-|TRBV29-1
CSVEAQPRDEQYF
>14|-|TRBV11-3
CASSLSGVNTEAFF
>12|-|TRBV6-6
CASTKQVEKLFF
>15|-|TRBV28
CASSSAGLGTDTQYF
>15|-|TRBV5-8
CASSLARGGTGELFF
>12|-|TRBV7-2
CASSLGDSPLHF
>16|-|TRBV5-6
CASSQIRQGFGNTIYF
>14|-|TRBV10-3
CAISGERGTDTQYF
>16|-|TRBV4-1
CASSQDPWSSTGELFF
>18|-|TRBV5-4
CASTDYRDRVSGANVLTF
>15|-|TRBV5-4
CASSLDPLRPDTQYF
>14|-|TRBV10-3
CAISAGVSTDTQYF
>15|many|TRBV6-5
CASSDRGTGPQPQHF
>17|few|TRBV30
CAWREAGYGRSSYEQYF
>14|-|TRBV5-6
CASSLRVGGETQYF
>15|-|TRBV10-2
CASSESMGALYEQYF
>12|-|TRBV5-1
CASSENTDTQYF
>14|-|TRBV27
CASSLGTGSYEQYF
>18|-|TRBV10-3
CAISERQGGGGSYNEQFF
>14|-|TRBV6-5
CASSYKSQGVGYTF
>15|-|TRBV27
CASSATSGGYNEQFF
>14|-|TRBV6-1
CASSPGPQNQPQHF
>14|-|TRBV7-9
CASSEGQGFDEQYF